The 26 T cell receptor beta chains reported below all come from one sample, sequenced in a study of early T cells in non-severe SARS-CoV-2 infection. TCRdb called the 5' RACE reads again in MiXCR, with one record for every CDR3 protein. The profile shows approximately 70,000 distinct CDR3 sequences, over 4% of them singletons. This specimen was whole blood, taken at baseline. The receptors stem from an adult who was a healthcare worker with PCR-confirmed SARS-CoV-2 infection or an uninfected control (not recorded which).

This clonotype was seen only a few times. V and J are TRBV4-1 and TRBJ2-5; D gene unclear. Trimming shortened V by 0 bases and J by 5 bases, and 10 bases separated the two germline ends. CDR1 is MGHRA, CDR2 YSYEKL, per germline. This CDR3 spans 14 amino acids. CDR3 loop: CASSQEGRLETQYF. The CDR3 bases are TGCGCCAGCAGCCAAGAGGGCAGATTGGAGACCCAGTACTTC.

Many counts were recorded for this clonotype. This chain uses TRBV20-1 with TRBJ2-1, with D uncertain. The CDR3 runs 13 residues. The ends were cut back, 1 base at V and 4 bases at J, with 8 bases in the middle. The germline CDR1 and CDR2 sequences are DFQATT and SNEGSKA (reference sequence). The CDR3 nucleotides are TGCAGTGCTAGAGTACGGGCTTACAATGAGCAGTTCTTC. Protein product: CSARVRAYNEQFF.

This clonotype has a count of ten or more. The V gene is TRBV6-5, the J gene TRBJ2-5; weak D call: TRBD1 (6 bases). The V and J ends lost 10 bases and 0 bases respectively, with 12 bases between them. The CDR3 is 13 residues long. The germline V gene has CDR1 MNHEY and CDR2 SVGAGI. The CDR3: CATQGPYQETQYF. As DNA, the CDR3 is TGTGCCACGCAGGGGCCCTACCAAGAGACCCAGTACTTC.

This clonotype was found many times. The rearrangement uses TRBV6-5 and TRBJ2-1; TRBD2 is a possible D gene (6 bases). CDR3 length: 15 residues. Trimming removed 7 bases at V and 2 bases at J, with 15 bases between. Germline V gene sequence: CDR1 MNHEY, CDR2 SVGAGI. The CDR3 loop is CASTDFSGTYNEQFF. CDR3 in DNA: TGTGCCAGCACTGACTTTAGCGGAACCTACAATGAGCAGTTCTTC.

This clonotype appeared many times. The CDR3 nucleotides are TGTGCCAGCAGTTTGTACCAAGAGACCCAGTACTTC. Its protein is CASSLYQETQYF. V gene TRBV12-3 or TRBV12-4 combines with J gene TRBJ2-5, with unresolved D. V was clipped by 3 bases and J by 0 bases, with 2 bases between them. The CDR3 has 12 amino acids.

In this sample, this clonotype turned up many times. The V gene is TRBV7-2, the J gene TRBJ2-1, with 9 positions matching TRBD2. Germline V gene lookup returns CDR1 SGHTA and CDR2 FQGNSA. With V trimmed by 5 bases and J by 6 bases, 11 bases remained unmatched. The CDR3 is made up of 16 amino acids. CDR3 residues: CASSPISGGLSNEQFF. The DNA of the CDR3 is TGTGCCAGCAGCCCAATTAGCGGGGGCCTTAGCAATGAGCAGTTCTTC.

V is TRBV4-1 and J is TRBJ1-4, with a possible D match to TRBD1 (6 bases). With 3 bases removed from V and 12 bases from J, the gap between germline ends came to 20 bases. Germline loops: CDR1 MGHRA, CDR2 YSYEKL. The CDR3 is made up of 15 amino acids. The CDR3: CASSQTDGGLYELFF. In nucleotides, the CDR3 is TGCGCCAGCAGCCAGACCGATGGGGGGCTATACGAACTGTTTTTT.

In its sample, this clonotype was seen many times. The V and J genes are TRBV7-8 and TRBJ2-1, with a weak D call TRBD2 (7 bases). Germline assignment: CDR1 SGHVS and CDR2 FQNEAQ. Trimming removed 4 bases from V and 0 bases from J, with 13 bases in between. The CDR3 loop spans 16 amino acids. CDR3 nucleotides: TGTGCCAGCAGCTCCCGGGGGGCCAGCTCCTACAATGAGCAGTTCTTC. Translation: CASSSRGASSYNEQFF.

This clonotype was observed at least ten times. V usage is TRBV7-2 and J usage is TRBJ2-7; D perhaps matches TRBD2 (5 bases). Germline lookup yields CDR1 SGHTA and CDR2 FQGNSA. Trimming took off 5 bases at V and 3 bases at J, with 8 bases between the two ends. There are 12 residues in the CDR3. CDR3 nucleotides: TGTGCCAGCAGCCCCGGGATCTACGAGCAGTACTTC. Protein: CASSPGIYEQYF.

This clonotype showed up just a few times. The genes are TRBV29-1 and TRBJ2-2; D perhaps matches TRBD2 (7 bases). In germline, CDR1 is SQVTM, CDR2 ANQGSEA. The CDR3 consists of 14 residues. V was trimmed by 6 bases and J by 5 bases, leaving 16 bases between them. Here the CDR3 reads CSVAPGGPTGELFF. The CDR3, as DNA: TGCAGCGTCGCCCCCGGGGGGCCTACCGGGGAGCTGTTTTTT.

This clonotype was found many times. The V gene is TRBV28, the J gene TRBJ2-1, with 8 bases identical to TRBD2. J was trimmed by 10 bases and V by 11 bases; bases with no gene match: 16. The germline gives CDR1 MDHEN, CDR2 SYDVKM. The CDR3 loop spans 14 amino acids. The CDR3 sequence is CASENREGIGEQFF. The CDR3 nucleotides read TGTGCCTCTGAGAACCGGGAGGGCATTGGCGAGCAGTTCTTC.

The chain couples TRBV18 to TRBJ2-2; D tentatively fits TRBD1 or TRBD2 (5 bases each). Between the trimmed V and J ends, which lost 6 bases and 4 bases, there was a span of 9 bases. The CDR3 length is 13 residues. In germline, CDR1 is KGHSH, CDR2 LQKENI. This CDR3 is CASSTGRTGELFF. The CDR3 region has the DNA TGTGCCAGCTCGACGGGACGCACCGGGGAGCTGTTTTTT.

This clonotype was seen more than once but under ten times. The chain recombines TRBV7-8 with TRBJ2-2, with D possibly TRBD2 on 6 matching bases. Trimming pared 0 bases from V and 8 bases from J, leaving 7 bases between. Germline CDR1 reads SGHVS; CDR2 reads FQNEAQ. The CDR3 contains 13 residues. This chain's CDR3 is CASSLAAGGELFF. In nucleotides, the CDR3 is TGTGCCAGCAGCTTAGCGGCGGGGGGGGAGCTGTTTTTT.

This clonotype was found many times. The CDR3 loop reads CAWNIPGGPREQYF. CDR3 DNA sequence: TGTGCCTGGAACATACCGGGAGGCCCTCGTGAGCAGTACTTC. V gene TRBV30 combines with J gene TRBJ2-7, with TRBD2 matching 7 bases. Germline V CDR1 and CDR2: GTSNPN, SVGIG (reference sequence). V lost 4 bases and J lost 7; bases outside the gene matches: 13. The CDR3 length is 14 residues.

Comments on this clonotype: Being one base from a much bigger clone, this may be a read error. The CDR3: CVSSARESSYNEQFF. The DNA for the CDR3 is TGTGTCAGCAGCGCTCGAGAGAGCTCCTACAATGAGCAGTTCTTC. The rearrangement joins TRBV11-3 to TRBJ2-1; D uncertain. Germline assignment: CDR1 SGHNT and CDR2 YENEEA. The CDR3 contains 15 residues.

For the CDR3, the DNA is TGTGCCAGCAGCTTACCCGGACAGGGGGCGTCCAACTACGAGCAGTACTTC. Translation gives CASSLPGQGASNYEQYF. This chain connects TRBV7-9 to TRBJ2-7; the match to TRBD1 covers 11 bases. The germline V gene encodes CDR1 SEHNR and CDR2 FQNEAQ (reference sequence). The V segment lost 2 bases and the J segment 3 bases; nucleotides outside the gene matches: 9. The CDR3 length is 17 residues.

This clonotype was seen only a few times. The genes are TRBV9 and TRBJ2-1; the match to TRBD1 covers 10 bases. Germline loops: CDR1 SGDLS, CDR2 YYNGEE. The length of the CDR3 is 14 residues. J lost 7 bases, V lost 2 bases, and 3 bases had no gene match. The CDR3 DNA is TGTGCCAGCAGCGTCGACAGGGGGCCTAATGAGCAGTTCTTC. It is translated as CASSVDRGPNEQFF.

This clonotype was observed at least ten times. V and J are TRBV24-1 and TRBJ2-1; 13 bases match TRBD2. Germline loops: CDR1 KGHDR, CDR2 SFDVKD. V was pared by 5 bases and J by 3 bases, with 9 bases of the junction left unmatched. The CDR3 totals 18 residues. The DNA of the CDR3 is TGTGCCACCAGTGCCTCTGGGACTAGCGGGACCAACTACAATGAGCAGTTCTTC. Translated, it gives CATSASGTSGTNYNEQFF.

This clonotype was recorded at least ten times. This chain connects TRBV7-2 to TRBJ1-2; D not resolved. The CDR3 has 14 residues. Germline CDR1 and CDR2: SGHTA and FQGNSA. The ends were cut back, 1 base at V and 8 bases at J, with 14 bases in the middle. Here the CDR3 reads CASSLGRLMPGYTF. The CDR3 DNA reads as TGTGCCAGCAGCTTAGGGCGACTCATGCCGGGCTACACCTTC.

This clonotype was picked up many times. J is TRBJ2-7 and V is TRBV7-7; 11 nucleotides line up with TRBD1. With V trimmed by 2 bases and J by 5 bases, 8 bases remained unmatched. The CDR3 loop spans 16 amino acids. Germline lookup yields CDR1 SSHAT and CDR2 FNYEAQ (reference sequence). The CDR3 coding sequence is TGTGCCAGCAGCTTATCTCCGGGACAGGGGGTCCACGAGCAGTACTTC. It is translated as CASSLSPGQGVHEQYF.

This clonotype was seen a handful of times. The gene calls are TRBV2 and TRBJ2-2; 8 nucleotides align to TRBD1. This CDR3 region has 14 residues. Germline V gene lookup returns CDR1 SNHLY and CDR2 FYNNEI. V was clipped by 9 bases and J by 5 bases; unmatched bases: 8. The CDR3 sequence: CASCRGPGTGELFF. The CDR3 DNA reads as TGTGCCAGTTGCAGGGGGCCGGGGACCGGGGAGCTGTTTTTT.

The chain joins TRBV5-5 to TRBJ2-3; D remains unclear. The V end lost 3 bases, the J end lost 0 bases, and 11 bases lay between the germline ends. This CDR3 comprises 15 residues. From germline, CDR1 is SGHKS and CDR2 YYEKEE (reference sequence). CDR3 residues: CASSWGTLSTDTQYF. The DNA of the CDR3 is TGTGCCAGCAGCTGGGGAACTCTTAGCACAGATACGCAGTATTTT.

V is TRBV28 and J is TRBJ2-4; D is unresolved. V was cut by 3 bases and J by 6 bases, with 12 bases left in between. There are 14 residues in the CDR3. The germline V gene encodes CDR1 MDHEN and CDR2 SYDVKM. CDR3 protein: CASSFIVGLNIQYF. Here the CDR3 DNA reads TGTGCCAGCAGTTTTATAGTTGGGCTAAACATTCAGTACTTC.

The sample holds many counts of this clonotype. The chain is built from TRBV7-9 and TRBJ2-2; TRBD2 matches at 11 bases. This CDR3 has 16 amino acids. The V gene's germline CDR1 is SEHNR and CDR2 FQNEAQ (reference sequence). The V gene end was trimmed by 5 bases and the J gene end by 5 bases; junction bases not matched to a gene: 7. The CDR3 is CASSPGTSGKTGELFF. CDR3 DNA sequence: TGTGCCAGCAGCCCTGGGACTAGCGGCAAGACCGGGGAGCTGTTTTTT.

This clonotype has only a few counts. The genes are TRBV4-1 and TRBJ2-7; TRBD1 matches at 11 bases. This CDR3 comprises 15 residues. V shed 1 base and J 3 bases; nucleotides not matched to a gene: 2. Germline-derived CDR1 and CDR2 are MGHRA and YSYEKL. CDR3 nucleotides: TGCGCCAGCAGCCAAGGGGGACAGGGGGTCTACGAGCAGTACTTC. Translation gives CASSQGGQGVYEQYF.

This clonotype was seen a handful of times. V is TRBV7-2 and J is TRBJ2-5; D possibly corresponds to TRBD2 (7 bases). Per germline, CDR1 SGHTA and CDR2 FQGNSA. Trimming shortened V by 4 bases and J by 0 bases, and 12 bases separated the two germline ends. The CDR3 runs 15 residues. CDR3: CASSSQGGYQETQYF. DNA for the CDR3: TGTGCCAGCAGCTCACAGGGAGGGTACCAAGAGACCCAGTACTTC.